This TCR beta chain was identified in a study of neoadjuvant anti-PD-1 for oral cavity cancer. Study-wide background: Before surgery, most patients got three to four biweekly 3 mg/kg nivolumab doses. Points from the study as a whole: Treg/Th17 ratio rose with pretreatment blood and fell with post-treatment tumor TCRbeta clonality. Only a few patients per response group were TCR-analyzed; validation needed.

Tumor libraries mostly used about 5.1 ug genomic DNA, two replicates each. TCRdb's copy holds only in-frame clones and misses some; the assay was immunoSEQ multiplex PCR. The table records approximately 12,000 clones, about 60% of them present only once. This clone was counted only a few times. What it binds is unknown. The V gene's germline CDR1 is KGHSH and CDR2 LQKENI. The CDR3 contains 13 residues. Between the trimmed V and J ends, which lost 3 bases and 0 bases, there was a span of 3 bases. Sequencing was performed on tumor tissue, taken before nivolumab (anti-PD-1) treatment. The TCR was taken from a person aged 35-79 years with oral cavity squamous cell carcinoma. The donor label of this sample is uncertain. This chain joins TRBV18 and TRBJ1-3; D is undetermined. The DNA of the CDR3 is TGTGCCAGCTCACCCAGCTCTGGAAACACCATATATTTT. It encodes CASSPSSGNTIYF.